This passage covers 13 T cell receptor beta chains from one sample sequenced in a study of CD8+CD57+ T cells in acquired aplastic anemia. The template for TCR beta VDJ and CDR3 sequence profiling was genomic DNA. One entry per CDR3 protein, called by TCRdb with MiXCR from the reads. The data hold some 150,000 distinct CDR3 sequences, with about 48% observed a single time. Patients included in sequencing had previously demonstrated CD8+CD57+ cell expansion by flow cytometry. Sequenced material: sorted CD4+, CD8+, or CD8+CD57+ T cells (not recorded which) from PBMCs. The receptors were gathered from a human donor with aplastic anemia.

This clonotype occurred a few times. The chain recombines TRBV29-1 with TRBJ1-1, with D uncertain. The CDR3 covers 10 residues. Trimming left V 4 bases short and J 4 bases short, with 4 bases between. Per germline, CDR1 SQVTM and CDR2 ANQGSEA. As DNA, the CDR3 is TGCAGCGTTGTCGGCACTGAAGCTTTCTTT. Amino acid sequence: CSVVGTEAFF.

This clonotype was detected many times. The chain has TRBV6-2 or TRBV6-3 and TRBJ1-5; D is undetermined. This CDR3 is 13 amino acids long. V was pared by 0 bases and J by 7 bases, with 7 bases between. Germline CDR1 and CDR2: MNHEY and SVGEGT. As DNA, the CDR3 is TGTGCCAGCAGTTACTCACCGGAACAGCCCCAGCATTTT. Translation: CASSYSPEQPQHF.

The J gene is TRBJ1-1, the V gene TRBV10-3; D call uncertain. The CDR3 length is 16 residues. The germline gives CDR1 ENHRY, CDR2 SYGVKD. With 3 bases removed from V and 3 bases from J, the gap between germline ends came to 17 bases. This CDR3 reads CAISDLKGLLDTEAFF. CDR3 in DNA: TGTGCCATCAGTGACCTAAAAGGTCTTTTGGACACTGAAGCTTTCTTT.

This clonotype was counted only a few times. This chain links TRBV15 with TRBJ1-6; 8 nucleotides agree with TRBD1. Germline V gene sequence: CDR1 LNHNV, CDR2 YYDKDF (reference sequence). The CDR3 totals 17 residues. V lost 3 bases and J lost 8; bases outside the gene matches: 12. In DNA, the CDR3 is TGTGCCACCAGCAGGGAAGTGGCAGGGGGCCGTTATTCACCCCTCCACTTT. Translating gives CATSREVAGGRYSPLHF.

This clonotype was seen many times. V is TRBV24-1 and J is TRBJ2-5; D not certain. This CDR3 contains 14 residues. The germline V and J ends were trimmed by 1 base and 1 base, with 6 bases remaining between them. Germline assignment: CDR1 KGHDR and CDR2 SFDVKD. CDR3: CATSDFLVQETQYF. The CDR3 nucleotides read TGTGCCACCAGTGATTTTCTCGTCCAAGAGACCCAGTACTTC.

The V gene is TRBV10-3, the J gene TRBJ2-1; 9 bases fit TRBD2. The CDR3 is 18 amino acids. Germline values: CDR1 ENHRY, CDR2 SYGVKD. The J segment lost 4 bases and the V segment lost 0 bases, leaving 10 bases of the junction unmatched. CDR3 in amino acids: CAISESPVGGGAYNEQFF. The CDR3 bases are TGTGCCATCAGTGAGTCCCCGGTGGGCGGGGGGGCATACAATGAGCAGTTCTTC.

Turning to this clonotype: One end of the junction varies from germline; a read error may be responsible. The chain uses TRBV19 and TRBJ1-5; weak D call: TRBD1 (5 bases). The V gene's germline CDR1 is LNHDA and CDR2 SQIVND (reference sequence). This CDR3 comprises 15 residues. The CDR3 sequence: CASSIAGGYNEPQHF. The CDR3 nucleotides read TGTGCCAGTAGTATAGCGGGGGGGTACAATGAGCCCCAGCATTTT.

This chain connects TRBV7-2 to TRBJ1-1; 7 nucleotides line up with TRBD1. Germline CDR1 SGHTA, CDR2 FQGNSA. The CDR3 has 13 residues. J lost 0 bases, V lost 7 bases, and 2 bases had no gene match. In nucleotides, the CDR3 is TGTGCCAGCACGGGACAGATGAACACTGAAGCTTTCTTT. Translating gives CASTGQMNTEAFF.

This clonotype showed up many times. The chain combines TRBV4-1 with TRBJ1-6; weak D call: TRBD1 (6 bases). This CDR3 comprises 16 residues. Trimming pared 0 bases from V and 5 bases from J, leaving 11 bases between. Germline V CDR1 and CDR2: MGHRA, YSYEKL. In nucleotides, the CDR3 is TGCGCCAGCAGCCAAGATCCCGGACAGAATAATTCACCCCTCCACTTT. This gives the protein CASSQDPGQNNSPLHF.

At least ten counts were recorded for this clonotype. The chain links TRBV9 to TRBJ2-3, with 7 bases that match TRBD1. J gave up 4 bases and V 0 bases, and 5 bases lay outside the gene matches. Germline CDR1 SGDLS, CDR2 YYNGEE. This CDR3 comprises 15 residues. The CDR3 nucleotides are TGTGCCAGCAGCGTAGACGACAGGGCAGCAGATACGCAGTATTTT. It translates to CASSVDDRAADTQYF. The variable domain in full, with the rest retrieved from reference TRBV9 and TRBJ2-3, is DSGVTQTPKHLITATGQRVTLRCSPRSGDLSVYWYQQSLDQGLQFLIQYYNGEERAKGNILERFSAQQFPDLHSELNLSSLELGDSALYFCASSVDDRAADTQYFGPGTRLTVL.

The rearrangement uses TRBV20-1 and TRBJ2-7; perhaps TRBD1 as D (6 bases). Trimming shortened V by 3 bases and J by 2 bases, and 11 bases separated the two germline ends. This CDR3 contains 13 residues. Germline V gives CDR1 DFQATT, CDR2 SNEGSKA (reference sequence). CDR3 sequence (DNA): TGCAGTGCTAGTGAGGACAGTCCCTACGAGCAGTACTTC. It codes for CSASEDSPYEQYF.

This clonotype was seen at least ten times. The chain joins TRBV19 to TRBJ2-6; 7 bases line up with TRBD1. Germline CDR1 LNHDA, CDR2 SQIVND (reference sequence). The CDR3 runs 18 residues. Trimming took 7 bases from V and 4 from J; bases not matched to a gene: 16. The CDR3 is CASTLGWQGVTGANVLTF. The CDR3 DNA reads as TGTGCCAGTACCTTAGGTTGGCAGGGGGTAACGGGGGCCAACGTCCTGACTTTC.

This CDR3 reads CASTGEGYEQYF. The CDR3 nucleotides are TGTGCCAGTACAGGGGAGGGGTACGAGCAGTACTTC. This chain connects TRBV10-3 to TRBJ2-7; the D call may be TRBD1 or TRBD2 (7 bases each). The V gene's germline CDR1 is ENHRY and CDR2 SYGVKD. The CDR3 runs to 12 residues. The ends were cut back, 10 bases at V and 4 bases at J, with 14 bases in the middle.